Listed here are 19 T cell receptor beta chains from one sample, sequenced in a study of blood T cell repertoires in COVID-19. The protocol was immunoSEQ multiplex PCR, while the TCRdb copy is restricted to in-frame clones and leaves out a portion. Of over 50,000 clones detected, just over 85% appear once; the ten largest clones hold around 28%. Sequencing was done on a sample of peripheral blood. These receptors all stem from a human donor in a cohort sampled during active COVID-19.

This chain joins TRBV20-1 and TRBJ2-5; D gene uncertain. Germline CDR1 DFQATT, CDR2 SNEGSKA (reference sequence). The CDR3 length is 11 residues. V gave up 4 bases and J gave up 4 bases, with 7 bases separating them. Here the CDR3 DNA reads TGCAGTGCTACACACGCAGAGACCCAGTACTTC. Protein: CSATHAETQYF.

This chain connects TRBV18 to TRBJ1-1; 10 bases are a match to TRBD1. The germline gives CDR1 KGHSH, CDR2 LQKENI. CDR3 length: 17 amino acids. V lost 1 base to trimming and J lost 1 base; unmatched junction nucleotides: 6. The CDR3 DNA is TGTGCCAGCTCACCACGGACTGGACAGGGGGAGAACACTGAAGCTTTCTTT. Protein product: CASSPRTGQGENTEAFF.

CDR3: CASSYGGGRPTYEQYF. The CDR3 nucleotides read TGTGCCAGCAGTTACGGTGGGGGCCGACCCACCTACGAGCAGTACTTC. The rearrangement joins TRBV6-2 or TRBV6-3 to TRBJ2-7; weak D call: TRBD1 (6 bases). The V gene lost 2 bases and the J gene lost 2 bases, with 16 bases spanning the gap. This CDR3 is built from 16 residues. Germline CDR1 and CDR2: MNHEY and SVGEGT.

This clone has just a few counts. CDR3 in DNA: TGTGCCAGCAGCCCCCGACTAGCGGGTCGGACCGGGGAGCTGTTTTTT. Protein sequence: CASSPRLAGRTGELFF. The V gene is TRBV7-8, the J gene TRBJ2-2; the match to TRBD2 covers 10 bases. With 5 bases clipped from V and 5 bases from J, the junction kept 8 bases outside the gene matches. Germline-derived CDR1 and CDR2 are SGHVS and FQNEAQ. The CDR3 loop spans 16 amino acids.

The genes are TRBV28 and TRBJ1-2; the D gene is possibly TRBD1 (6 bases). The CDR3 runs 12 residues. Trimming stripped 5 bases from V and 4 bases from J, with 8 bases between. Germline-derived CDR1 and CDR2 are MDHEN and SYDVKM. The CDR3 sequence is CASSGQFYGYTF. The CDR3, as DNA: TGTGCCAGCAGTGGACAGTTCTATGGCTACACCTTC.

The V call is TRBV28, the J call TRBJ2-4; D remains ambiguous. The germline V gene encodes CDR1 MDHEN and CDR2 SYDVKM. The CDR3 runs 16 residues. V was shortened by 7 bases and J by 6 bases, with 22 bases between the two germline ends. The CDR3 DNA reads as TGTGCCAGCAACACCCACGACCCGAAGTGGGCAAACATTCAGTACTTC. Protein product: CASNTHDPKWANIQYF.

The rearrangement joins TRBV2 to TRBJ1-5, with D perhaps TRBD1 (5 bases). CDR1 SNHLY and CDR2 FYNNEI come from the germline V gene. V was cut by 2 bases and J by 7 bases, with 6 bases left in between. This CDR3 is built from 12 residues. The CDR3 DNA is TGTGCCAGCAGTGAAAGGGGACAGCCCCAGCATTTT. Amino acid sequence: CASSERGQPQHF.

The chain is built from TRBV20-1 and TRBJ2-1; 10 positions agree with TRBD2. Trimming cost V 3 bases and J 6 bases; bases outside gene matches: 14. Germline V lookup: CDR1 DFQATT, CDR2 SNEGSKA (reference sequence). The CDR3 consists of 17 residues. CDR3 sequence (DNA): TGCAGTGCTAGTGGGTACGGAAGGACTAGCGGCTTCAATGAGCAGTTCTTC. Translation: CSASGYGRTSGFNEQFF.

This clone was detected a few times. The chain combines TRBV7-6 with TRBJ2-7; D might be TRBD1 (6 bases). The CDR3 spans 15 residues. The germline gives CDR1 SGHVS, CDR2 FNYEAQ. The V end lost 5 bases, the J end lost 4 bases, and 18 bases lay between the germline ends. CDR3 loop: CASSPGEGGFYEQYF. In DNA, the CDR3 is TGTGCCAGCAGCCCCGGGGAAGGGGGTTTTTACGAGCAGTACTTC.

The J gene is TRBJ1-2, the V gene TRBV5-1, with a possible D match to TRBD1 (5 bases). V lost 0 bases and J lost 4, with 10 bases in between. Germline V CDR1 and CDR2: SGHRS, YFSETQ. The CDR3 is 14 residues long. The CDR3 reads CASSLAPGIYGYTF. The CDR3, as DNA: TGCGCCAGCAGCTTGGCCCCAGGGATCTATGGCTACACCTTC.

CDR3 in amino acids: CASSDSFYGPATNEKLFF. Here the CDR3 DNA reads TGTGCCAGCAGTGATTCTTTTTATGGTCCGGCAACTAATGAAAAACTGTTTTTT. The V gene is TRBV2, the J gene TRBJ1-4; D is undetermined. V lost 3 bases and J 0 bases, leaving 17 bases between the germline ends. The germline V gene has CDR1 SNHLY and CDR2 FYNNEI. The CDR3 totals 18 residues.

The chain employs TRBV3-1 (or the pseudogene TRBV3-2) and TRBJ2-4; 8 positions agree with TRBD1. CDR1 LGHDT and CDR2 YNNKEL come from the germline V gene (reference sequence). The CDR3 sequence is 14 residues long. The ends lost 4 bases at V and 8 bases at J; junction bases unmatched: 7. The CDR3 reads CASSPRTGLDIQYF. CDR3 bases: TGTGCCAGCAGCCCTAGGACAGGGTTGGACATTCAGTACTTC.

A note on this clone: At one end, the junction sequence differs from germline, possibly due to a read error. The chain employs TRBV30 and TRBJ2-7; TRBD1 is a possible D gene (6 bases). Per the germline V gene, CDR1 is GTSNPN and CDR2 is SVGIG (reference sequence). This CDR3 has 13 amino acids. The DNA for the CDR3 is TGTGCCTGGAGGTTCACAGGGTCCTCCGAGCAGTACTTC. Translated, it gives CAWRFTGSSEQYF.

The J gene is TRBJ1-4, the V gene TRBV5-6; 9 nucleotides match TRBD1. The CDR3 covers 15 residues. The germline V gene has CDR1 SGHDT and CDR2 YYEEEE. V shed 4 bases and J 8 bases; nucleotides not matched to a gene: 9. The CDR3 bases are TGTGCCAGCAGCCCTGGGACAGGGAGGAACGAAAAACTGTTTTTT. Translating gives CASSPGTGRNEKLFF.

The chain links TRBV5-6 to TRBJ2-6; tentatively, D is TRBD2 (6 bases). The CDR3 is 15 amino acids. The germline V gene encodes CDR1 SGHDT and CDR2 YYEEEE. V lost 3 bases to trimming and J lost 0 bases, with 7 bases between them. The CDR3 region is CASSWGVSGANVLTF. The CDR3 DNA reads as TGTGCCAGCAGCTGGGGGGTCTCTGGGGCCAACGTCCTGACTTTC. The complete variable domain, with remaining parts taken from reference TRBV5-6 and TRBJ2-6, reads DAGVTQSPTHLIKTRGQQVTLRCSPKSGHDTVSWYQQALGQGPQFIFQYYEEEERQRGNFPDRFSGHQFPNYSSELNVNALLLGDSALYLCASSWGVSGANVLTFGAGSRLTVL.

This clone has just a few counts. As DNA, the CDR3 is TGTGCCAGTAGCGACCCCACAGGGCTCGAGCAGTACTTC. It encodes CASSDPTGLEQYF. The gene calls are TRBV19 and TRBJ2-7, with D possibly being TRBD1 (6 bases). The V gene lost 6 bases and the J gene lost 6 bases, with 15 bases spanning the gap. Germline V lookup: CDR1 LNHDA, CDR2 SQIVND (reference sequence). The CDR3 covers 13 residues.

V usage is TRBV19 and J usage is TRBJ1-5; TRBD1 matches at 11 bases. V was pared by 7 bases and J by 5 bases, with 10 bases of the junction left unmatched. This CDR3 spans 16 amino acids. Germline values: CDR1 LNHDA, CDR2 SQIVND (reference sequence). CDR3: CASKVGDRGGDQPQHF. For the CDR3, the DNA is TGTGCCAGTAAAGTAGGGGACAGGGGGGGCGATCAGCCCCAGCATTTT.

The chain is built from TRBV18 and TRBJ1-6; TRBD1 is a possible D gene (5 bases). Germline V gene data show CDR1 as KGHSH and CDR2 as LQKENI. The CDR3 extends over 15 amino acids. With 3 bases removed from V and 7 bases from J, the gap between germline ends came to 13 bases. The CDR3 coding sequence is TGTGCCAGCTCACCCCAGGACATAGGCAATTCACCCCTCCACTTT. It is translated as CASSPQDIGNSPLHF.

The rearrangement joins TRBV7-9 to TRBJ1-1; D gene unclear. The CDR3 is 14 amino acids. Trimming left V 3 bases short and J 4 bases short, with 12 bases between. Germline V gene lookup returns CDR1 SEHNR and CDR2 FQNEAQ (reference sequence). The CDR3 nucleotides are TGTGCCAGCAGCTTGTGGGAGGTGGGCACTGAAGCTTTCTTT. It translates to CASSLWEVGTEAFF.